What follows is one T cell receptor (beta chain) and its context. The antigen remains unidentified. A second roughly 6 to 12 cycle PCR used barcoded and J-beta primers. Using its own MiXCR run on the 5' RACE reads, TCRdb lists one record per CDR3 protein. The repertoire holds about 720,000 distinct CDR3 sequences, with 22% as singletons. The entry originates in a study of blood T cells in healthy people across ages. Study-level results: Significant beta diversity loss was already apparent by age approximately 40, declining roughly linearly. PBMCs went unsorted, and a conclusive naive versus antigen-experienced comparison was therefore prevented.

Germline assignment: CDR1 DFQATT and CDR2 SNEGSKA (reference sequence). The CDR3 is 14 residues long. What was sequenced was blood. This chain joins TRBV20-1 and TRBJ2-5, with TRBD2 identical over 9 bases. The J call is in doubt because the DNA end fits TRBJ2-1 better. The sequence was collected from a man between 65 and 85 years old in good health. The DNA of the CDR3 is TGCAGTGCTTTTTATAGCGGGAGCGACAATGAGCAGTTCTTC. Translated: CSAFYSGSDNEQFF.